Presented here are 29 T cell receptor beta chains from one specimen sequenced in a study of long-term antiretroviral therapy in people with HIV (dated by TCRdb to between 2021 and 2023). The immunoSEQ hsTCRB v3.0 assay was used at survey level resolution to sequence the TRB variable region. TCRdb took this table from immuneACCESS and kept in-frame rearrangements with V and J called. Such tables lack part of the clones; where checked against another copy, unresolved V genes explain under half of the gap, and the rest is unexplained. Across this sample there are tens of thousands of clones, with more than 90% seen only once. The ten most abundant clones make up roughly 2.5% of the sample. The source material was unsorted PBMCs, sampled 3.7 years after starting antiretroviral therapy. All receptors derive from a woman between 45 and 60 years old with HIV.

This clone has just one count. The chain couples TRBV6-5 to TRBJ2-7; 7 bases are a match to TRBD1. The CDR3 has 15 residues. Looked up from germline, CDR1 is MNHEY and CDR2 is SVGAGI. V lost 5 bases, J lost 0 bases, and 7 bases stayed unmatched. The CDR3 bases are TGTGCCAGCAGTCACCGGACAGGAGACTCCTACGAGCAGTACTTC. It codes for CASSHRTGDSYEQYF.

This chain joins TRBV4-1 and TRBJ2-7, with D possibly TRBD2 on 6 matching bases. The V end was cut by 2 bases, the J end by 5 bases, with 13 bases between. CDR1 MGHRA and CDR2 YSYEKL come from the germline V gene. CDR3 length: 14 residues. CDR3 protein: CASSQLAPRNEQYF. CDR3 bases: TGCGCCAGCAGCCAACTAGCGCCACGCAACGAGCAGTACTTC.

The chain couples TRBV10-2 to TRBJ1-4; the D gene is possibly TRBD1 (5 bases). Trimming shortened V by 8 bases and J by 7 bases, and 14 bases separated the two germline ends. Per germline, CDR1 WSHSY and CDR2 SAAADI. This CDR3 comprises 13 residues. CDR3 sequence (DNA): TGCGCCAGCGGGAGGGCAGGGAGTGAAAAACTGTTTTTT. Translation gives CASGRAGSEKLFF.

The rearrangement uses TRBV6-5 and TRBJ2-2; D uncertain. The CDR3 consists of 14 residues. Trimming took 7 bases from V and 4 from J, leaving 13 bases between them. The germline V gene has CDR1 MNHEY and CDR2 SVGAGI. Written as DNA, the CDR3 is TGTGCCAGCACGGAGTTCTCGAGCACCGGGGAGCTGTTTTTT. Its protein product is CASTEFSSTGELFF.

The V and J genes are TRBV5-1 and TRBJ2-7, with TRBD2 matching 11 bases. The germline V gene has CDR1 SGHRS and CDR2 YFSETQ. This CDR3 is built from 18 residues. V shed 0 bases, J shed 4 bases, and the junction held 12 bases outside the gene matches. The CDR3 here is CASSLDVAGGFNKYEQYF. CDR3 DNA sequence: TGCGCCAGCAGCTTGGATGTAGCGGGGGGGTTTAATAAGTACGAGCAGTACTTC.

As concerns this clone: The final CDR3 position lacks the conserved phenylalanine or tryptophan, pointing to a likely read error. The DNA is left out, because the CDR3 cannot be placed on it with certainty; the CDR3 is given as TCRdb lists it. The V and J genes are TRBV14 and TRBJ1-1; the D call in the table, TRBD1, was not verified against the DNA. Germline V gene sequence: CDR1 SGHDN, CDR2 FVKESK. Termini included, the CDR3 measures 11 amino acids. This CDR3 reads CASSTRGPLSV.

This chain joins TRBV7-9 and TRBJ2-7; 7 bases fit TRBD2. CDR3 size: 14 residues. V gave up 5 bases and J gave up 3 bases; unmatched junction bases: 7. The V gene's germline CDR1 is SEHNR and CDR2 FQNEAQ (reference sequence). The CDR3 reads CASSKGRGDYEQYF. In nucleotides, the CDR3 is TGTGCCAGCAGCAAAGGTCGGGGGGACTACGAGCAGTACTTC.

In DNA form, the CDR3 reads TGTGCCAGCAGCGTCCTGTCGGTTACGGTCAACTATGGCTACACCTTC. Its translation is CASSVLSVTVNYGYTF. The chain couples TRBV2 to TRBJ1-2; the D is unclear. The CDR3 has 16 residues. Trimming cost V 6 bases and J 2 bases, with 19 bases left between them. Germline V gives CDR1 SNHLY, CDR2 FYNNEI.

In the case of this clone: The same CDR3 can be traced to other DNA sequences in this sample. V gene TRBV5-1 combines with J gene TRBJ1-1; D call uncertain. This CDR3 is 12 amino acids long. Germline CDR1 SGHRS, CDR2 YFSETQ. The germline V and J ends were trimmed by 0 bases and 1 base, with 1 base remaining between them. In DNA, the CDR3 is TGCGCCAGCAGCTTGGCGAACACTGAAGCTTTCTTT. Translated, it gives CASSLANTEAFF.

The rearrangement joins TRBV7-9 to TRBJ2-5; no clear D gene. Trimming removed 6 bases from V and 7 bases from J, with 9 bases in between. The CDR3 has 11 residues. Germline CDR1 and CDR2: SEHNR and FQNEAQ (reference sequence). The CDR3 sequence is CASRSELTQYF. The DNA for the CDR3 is TGTGCCAGCAGATCGGAGTTGACCCAGTACTTC.

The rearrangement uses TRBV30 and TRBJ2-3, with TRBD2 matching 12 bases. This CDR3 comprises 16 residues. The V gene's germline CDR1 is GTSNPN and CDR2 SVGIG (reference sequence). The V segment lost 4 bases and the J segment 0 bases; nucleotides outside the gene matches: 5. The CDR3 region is CAWTLAGGPSTDTQYF. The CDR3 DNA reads TGTGCCTGGACCCTAGCGGGGGGGCCTAGCACAGATACGCAGTATTTT.

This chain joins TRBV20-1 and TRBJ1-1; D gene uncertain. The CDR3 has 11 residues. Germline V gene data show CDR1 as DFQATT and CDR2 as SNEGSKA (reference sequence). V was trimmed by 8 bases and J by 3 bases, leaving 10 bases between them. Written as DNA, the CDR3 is TGCAGTAAGGCGGAGGACACTGAAGCTTTCTTT. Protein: CSKAEDTEAFF.

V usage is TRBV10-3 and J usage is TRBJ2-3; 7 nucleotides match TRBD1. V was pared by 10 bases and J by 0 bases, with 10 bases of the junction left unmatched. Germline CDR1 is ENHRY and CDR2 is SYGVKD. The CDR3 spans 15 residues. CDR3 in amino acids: CATQARTGSTDTQYF. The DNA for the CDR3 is TGTGCCACGCAAGCCCGGACAGGTAGCACAGATACGCAGTATTTT.

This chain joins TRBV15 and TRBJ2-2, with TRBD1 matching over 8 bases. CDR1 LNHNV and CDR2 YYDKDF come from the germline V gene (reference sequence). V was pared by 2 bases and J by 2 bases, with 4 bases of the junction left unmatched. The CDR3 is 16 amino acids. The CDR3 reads CATSRSSGGNTGELFF. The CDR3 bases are TGTGCCACCAGCAGATCCTCAGGGGGCAACACCGGGGAGCTGTTTTTT. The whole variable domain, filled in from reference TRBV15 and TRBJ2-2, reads DAMVIQNPRYQVTQFGKPVTLSCSQTLNHNVMYWYQQKSSQAPKLLFHYYDKDFNNEADTPDNFQSRRPNTSFCFLDIRSPGLGDTAMYLCATSRSSGGNTGELFFGEGSRLTVL.

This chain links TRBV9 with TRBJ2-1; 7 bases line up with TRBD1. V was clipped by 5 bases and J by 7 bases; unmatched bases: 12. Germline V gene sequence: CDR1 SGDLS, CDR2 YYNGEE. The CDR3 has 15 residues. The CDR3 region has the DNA TGTGCCAGCAGTGCCCTCTCGGGCAGGGGGAATGAGCAGTTCTTC. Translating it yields CASSALSGRGNEQFF.

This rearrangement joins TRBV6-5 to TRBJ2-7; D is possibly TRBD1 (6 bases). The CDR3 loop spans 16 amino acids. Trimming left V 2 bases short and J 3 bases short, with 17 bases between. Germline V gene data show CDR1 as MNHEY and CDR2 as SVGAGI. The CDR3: CASSYGRPTGSYEQYF. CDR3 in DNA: TGTGCCAGCAGTTACGGACGGCCTACAGGGAGCTACGAGCAGTACTTC.

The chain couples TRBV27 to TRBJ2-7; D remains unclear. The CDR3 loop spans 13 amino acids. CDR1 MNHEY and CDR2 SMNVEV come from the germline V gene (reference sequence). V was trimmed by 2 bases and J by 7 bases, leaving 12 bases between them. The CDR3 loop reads CASSLRSRREQYF. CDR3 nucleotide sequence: TGTGCCAGCAGTTTAAGGTCCCGGCGTGAGCAGTACTTC.

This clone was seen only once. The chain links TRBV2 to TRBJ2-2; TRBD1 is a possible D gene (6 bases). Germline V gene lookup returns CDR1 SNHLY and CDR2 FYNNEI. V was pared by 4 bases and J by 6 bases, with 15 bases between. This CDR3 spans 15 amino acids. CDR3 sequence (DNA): TGTGCCAGCAGTGCTTTCAGGGGAAGGGCCGGGGAGCTGTTTTTT. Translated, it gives CASSAFRGRAGELFF.

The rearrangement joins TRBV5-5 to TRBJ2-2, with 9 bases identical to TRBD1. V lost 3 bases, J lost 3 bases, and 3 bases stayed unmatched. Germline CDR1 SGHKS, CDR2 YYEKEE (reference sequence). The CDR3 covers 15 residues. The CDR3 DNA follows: TGTGCCAGCAGCTCCCGGACAGGGGACACCGGGGAGCTGTTTTTT. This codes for CASSSRTGDTGELFF. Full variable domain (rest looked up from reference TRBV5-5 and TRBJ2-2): DAGVTQSPTHLIKTRGQQVTLRCSPISGHKSVSWYQQVLGQGPQFIFQYYEKEERGRGNFPDRFSARQFPNYSSELNVNALLLGDSALYLCASSSRTGDTGELFFGEGSRLTVL.

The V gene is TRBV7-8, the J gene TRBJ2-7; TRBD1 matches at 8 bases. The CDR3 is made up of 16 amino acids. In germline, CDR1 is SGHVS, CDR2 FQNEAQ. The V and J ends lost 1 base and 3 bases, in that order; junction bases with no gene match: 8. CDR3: CASSLVLWDRLYEQYF. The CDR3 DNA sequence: TGTGCCAGCAGCTTAGTTTTGTGGGACAGGCTCTACGAGCAGTACTTC.

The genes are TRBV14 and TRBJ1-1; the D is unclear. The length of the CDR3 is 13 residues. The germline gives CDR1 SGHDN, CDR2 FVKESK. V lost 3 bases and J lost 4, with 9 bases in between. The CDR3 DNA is TGTGCCAGCAGCCATCGGCAGGTCACTGAAGCTTTCTTT. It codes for CASSHRQVTEAFF.

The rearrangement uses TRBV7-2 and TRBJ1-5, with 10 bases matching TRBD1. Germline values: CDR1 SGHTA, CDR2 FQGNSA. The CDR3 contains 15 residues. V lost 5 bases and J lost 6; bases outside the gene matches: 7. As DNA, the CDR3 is TGTGCCAGCAGCGGACCGGGACAGGGGAGTCAGCCCCAGCATTTT. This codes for CASSGPGQGSQPQHF.

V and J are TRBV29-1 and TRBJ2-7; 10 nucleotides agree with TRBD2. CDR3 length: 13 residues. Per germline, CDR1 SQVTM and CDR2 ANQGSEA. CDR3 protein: CTVLAGPSYEQYF. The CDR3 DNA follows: TGCACCGTACTAGCGGGGCCTTCCTACGAGCAGTACTTC.

In nucleotides, the CDR3 is TGTGCCAGCAGTTTGGGCAGCCAGAACACTGAAGCTTTCTTT. Protein sequence: CASSLGSQNTEAFF. The chain uses TRBV27 and TRBJ1-1; D is unresolved. CDR3 length: 14 residues. V was pared by 3 bases and J by 1 base, with 9 bases between. Germline lookup yields CDR1 MNHEY and CDR2 SMNVEV (reference sequence).

CDR3 residues: CASSVGVGAGDSPLHF. CDR3 DNA sequence: TGTGCCAGCAGCGTAGGGGTCGGGGCCGGGGATTCACCCCTCCACTTT. The V and J genes are TRBV9 and TRBJ1-6; tentative D call: TRBD1 (5 bases). Germline V gives CDR1 SGDLS, CDR2 YYNGEE. The CDR3 is 16 residues long. The V end lost 0 bases, the J end lost 8 bases, and 15 bases lay between the germline ends.

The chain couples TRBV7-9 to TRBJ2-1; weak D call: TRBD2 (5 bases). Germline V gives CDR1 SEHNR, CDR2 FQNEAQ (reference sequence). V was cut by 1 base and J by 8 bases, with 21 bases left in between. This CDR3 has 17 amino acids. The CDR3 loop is CASSLGASSRDIDEQFF. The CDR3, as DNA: TGTGCCAGCAGCTTAGGGGCTAGCTCTCGGGATATTGATGAGCAGTTCTTC.

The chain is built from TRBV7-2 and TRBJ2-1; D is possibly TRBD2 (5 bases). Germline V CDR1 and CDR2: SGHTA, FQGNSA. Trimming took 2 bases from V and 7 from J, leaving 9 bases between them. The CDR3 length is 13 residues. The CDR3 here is CASSLQRTNEQFF. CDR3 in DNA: TGTGCCAGCAGCTTACAGCGGACTAATGAGCAGTTCTTC.

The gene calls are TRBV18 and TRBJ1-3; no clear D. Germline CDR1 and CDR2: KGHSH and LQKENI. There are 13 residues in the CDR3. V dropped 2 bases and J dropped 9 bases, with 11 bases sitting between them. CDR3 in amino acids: CASSPGGERTIYF. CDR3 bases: TGTGCCAGCTCACCAGGCGGGGAACGCACCATATATTTT.

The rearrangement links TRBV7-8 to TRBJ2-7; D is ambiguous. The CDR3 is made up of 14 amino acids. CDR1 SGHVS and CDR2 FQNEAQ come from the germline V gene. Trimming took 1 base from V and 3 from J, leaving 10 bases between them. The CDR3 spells CASSLGAQDYEQYF. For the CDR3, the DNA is TGTGCCAGCAGCTTAGGGGCGCAGGACTACGAGCAGTACTTC.